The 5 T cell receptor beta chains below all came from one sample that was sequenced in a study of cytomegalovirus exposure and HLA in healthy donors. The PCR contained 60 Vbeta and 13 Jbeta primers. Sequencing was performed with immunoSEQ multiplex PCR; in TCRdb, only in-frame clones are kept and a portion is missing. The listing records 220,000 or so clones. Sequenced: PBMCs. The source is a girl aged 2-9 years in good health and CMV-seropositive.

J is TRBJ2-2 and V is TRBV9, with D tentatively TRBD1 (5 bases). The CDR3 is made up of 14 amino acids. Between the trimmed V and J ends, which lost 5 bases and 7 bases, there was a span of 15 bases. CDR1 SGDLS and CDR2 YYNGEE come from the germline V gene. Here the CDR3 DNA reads TGTGCCAGCAGGGTCCAGGGTGAAGTCGGGGAGCTGTTTTTT. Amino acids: CASRVQGEVGELFF.

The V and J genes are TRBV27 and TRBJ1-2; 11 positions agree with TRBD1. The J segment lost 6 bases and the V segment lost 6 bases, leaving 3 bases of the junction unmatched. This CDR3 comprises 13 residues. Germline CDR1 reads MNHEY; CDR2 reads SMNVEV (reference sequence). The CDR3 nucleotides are TGTGCCAGCAGGGACAGGGGGCTACATGGCTACACCTTC. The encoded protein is CASRDRGLHGYTF.

The CDR3 spells CAWRGTGDGHTF. The CDR3 bases are TGTGCCTGGAGGGGGACGGGGGACGGGCACACCTTC. The chain is built from TRBV30 and TRBJ1-2, with a tentative D call TRBD1 (5 bases). V was cut by 3 bases and J by 12 bases, with 17 bases left in between. Germline V CDR1 and CDR2: GTSNPN, SVGIG (reference sequence). The CDR3 has 12 residues.

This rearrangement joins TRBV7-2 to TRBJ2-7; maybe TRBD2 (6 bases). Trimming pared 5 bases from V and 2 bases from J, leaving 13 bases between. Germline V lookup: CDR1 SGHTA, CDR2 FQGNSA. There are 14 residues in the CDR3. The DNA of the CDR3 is TGTGCCAGCAGCGCGTGGACTACCCCCTACGAGCAGTACTTC. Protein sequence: CASSAWTTPYEQYF.

The CDR3 bases are TGTGCCAGCAGCCCTATGAGCTCCTACAATGAGCAGTTCTTC. It specifies CASSPMSSYNEQFF. The V gene is TRBV7-9, the J gene TRBJ2-1, with D unresolved. Germline-derived CDR1 and CDR2 are SEHNR and FQNEAQ (reference sequence). The CDR3 extends over 14 amino acids. V was cut by 5 bases and J by 0 bases, with 8 bases left in between.